These 25 T cell receptor beta chains were all obtained from the same sample, sequenced in a study of blood T cell repertoires in COVID-19. Method: immunoSEQ multiplex PCR; TCRdb's copy keeps in-frame clones and lacks some. The sample has approximately 91,000 clones; 87% are singletons. The source material was peripheral blood. These receptor sequences come from a man in his 70s with acute or convalescent COVID-19.

The chain couples TRBV2 to TRBJ1-2, with D perhaps TRBD1 (6 bases). The CDR3 spans 14 residues. Germline CDR1 and CDR2: SNHLY and FYNNEI. V lost 6 bases to trimming and J lost 4 bases, with 15 bases between them. The CDR3 bases are TGTGCCAGCAGCCCCGGGGGGGGCGTCTATGGCTACACCTTC. Its protein is CASSPGGGVYGYTF.

This chain connects TRBV9 to TRBJ2-5; D may be TRBD2 (6 bases). Trimming took off 0 bases at V and 1 base at J, with 25 bases between the two ends. Germline CDR1 SGDLS, CDR2 YYNGEE. The CDR3 is 20 amino acids. The CDR3 loop reads CASSVARGRAAGPTQETQYF. The CDR3 DNA is TGTGCCAGCAGCGTAGCTCGCGGTCGGGCGGCGGGGCCCACCCAAGAGACCCAGTACTTC.

The rearrangement uses TRBV10-3 and TRBJ2-5; 12 bases line up with TRBD2. J lost 1 base, V lost 8 bases, and 11 bases had no gene match. The CDR3 consists of 17 residues. Germline lookup yields CDR1 ENHRY and CDR2 SYGVKD. The CDR3: CAIGTTSGGPAQETQYF. The DNA for the CDR3 is TGTGCCATCGGGACGACTAGCGGGGGCCCGGCCCAAGAGACCCAGTACTTC.

The chain combines TRBV2 with TRBJ2-6; 7 bases fit TRBD1. Trimming removed 2 bases from V and 0 bases from J; junction bases left unmatched: 4. Germline-derived CDR1 and CDR2 are SNHLY and FYNNEI. The CDR3 consists of 17 residues. The CDR3 region is CASSERNRGSGANVLTF. CDR3 sequence (DNA): TGTGCCAGCAGTGAAAGGAACAGGGGCTCTGGGGCCAACGTCCTGACTTTC.

The chain links TRBV6-6 to TRBJ2-3; D is unclear. The germline gives CDR1 MNHNY, CDR2 SVGAGI (reference sequence). Trimming took off 5 bases at V and 7 bases at J, with 10 bases between the two ends. The CDR3 has 12 amino acids. The CDR3 sequence is CASSPESHTQYF. The CDR3 DNA reads as TGTGCCAGCAGTCCAGAATCTCATACGCAGTATTTT.

This sequence joins TRBV4-1 and TRBJ1-4, with a tentative D call TRBD1 (5 bases). Germline values: CDR1 MGHRA, CDR2 YSYEKL. The ends were cut back, 6 bases at V and 1 base at J, with 12 bases in the middle. The length of the CDR3 is 15 residues. The CDR3 region has the DNA TGCGCCAGCAGGCTTCAGGGAGGAACTAATGAAAAACTGTTTTTT. This translates into CASRLQGGTNEKLFF.

The V gene is TRBV29-1, the J gene TRBJ2-1, with a weak D call TRBD2 (7 bases). The germline gives CDR1 SQVTM, CDR2 ANQGSEA. The CDR3 consists of 14 residues. V lost 4 bases to trimming and J lost 9 bases, with 19 bases between them. CDR3 coding DNA: TGCAGCGTTGCCCTATGGGGGGGCGCAATTGAGCAGTTCTTC. Translated: CSVALWGGAIEQFF.

The chain couples TRBV7-8 to TRBJ2-7; a possible D gene is TRBD2 (7 bases). Germline V gene sequence: CDR1 SGHVS, CDR2 FQNEAQ. V lost 1 base and J lost 7, with 23 bases in between. The CDR3 is made up of 17 amino acids. CDR3: CASSLGLGGGPIGEQYF. CDR3 in DNA: TGTGCCAGCAGCTTAGGTTTAGGGGGGGGTCCCATCGGAGAGCAGTACTTC. The whole variable domain, remainder taken from reference TRBV7-8 and TRBJ2-7, is GAGVSQSPRYKVAKRGQDVALRCDPISGHVSLFWYQQALGQGPEFLTYFQNEAQLDKSGLPSDRFFAERPEGSVSTLKIQRTQQEDSAVYLCASSLGLGGGPIGEQYFGPGTRLTVT.

The chain combines TRBV19 with TRBJ1-2; 9 nucleotides match TRBD1. The CDR3 runs 15 residues. The junction had 7 bases not matched to a gene; V was cut back by 4 bases and J by 4 bases. Germline lookup yields CDR1 LNHDA and CDR2 SQIVND (reference sequence). The CDR3 DNA follows: TGTGCCAGTAGTACCAGGACAGGGGACGGCTATGGCTACACCTTC. It is translated as CASSTRTGDGYGYTF.

As for this clone: The same CDR3 also results from other DNA sequences found in this sample. The J gene is TRBJ2-7, the V gene TRBV5-1; 9 positions match TRBD2. Trimming at V came to 0 bases and at J to 1 base, leaving 2 bases not matched to a gene. Germline values: CDR1 SGHRS, CDR2 YFSETQ. CDR3 length equals 15 residues. CDR3 residues: CASSLGSGGSYEQYF. The CDR3 nucleotides read TGCGCCAGCAGCTTGGGTAGCGGGGGATCCTACGAGCAGTACTTC.

The V gene is TRBV3-1 (or the pseudogene TRBV3-2), the J gene TRBJ2-5, with 11 bases identical to TRBD2. The germline V gene has CDR1 LGHDT and CDR2 YNNKEL (reference sequence). The CDR3 is made up of 17 amino acids. The V gene end was trimmed by 2 bases and the J gene end by 5 bases; junction bases not matched to a gene: 10. As DNA, the CDR3 is TGTGCCAGCAGCCAAAGAAAGGGGACTAGCGGTCCCGAGACCCAGTACTTC. Protein product: CASSQRKGTSGPETQYF.

The chain has TRBV14 and TRBJ1-5; no clear D gene. The CDR3 length is 13 residues. The V gene's germline CDR1 is SGHDN and CDR2 FVKESK. The V gene lost 4 bases and the J gene lost 4 bases, with 8 bases spanning the gap. CDR3 in amino acids: CASSPDINQPQHF. CDR3 DNA sequence: TGTGCCAGCAGCCCTGACATAAATCAGCCCCAGCATTTT.

This clone was found a few times. The rearrangement uses TRBV5-1 and TRBJ2-1, with TRBD1 matching over 8 bases. This CDR3 comprises 15 residues. V lost 0 bases and J lost 4; bases outside the gene matches: 3. Germline V gene sequence: CDR1 SGHRS, CDR2 YFSETQ. CDR3 residues: CASSLGGQGYNEQFF. CDR3 sequence (DNA): TGCGCCAGCAGCTTGGGTGGACAGGGTTACAATGAGCAGTTCTTC.

This clone was seen only once. This chain links TRBV5-1 with TRBJ1-1; 11 nucleotides line up with TRBD1. After removal of 3 bases from V and 2 bases from J, the junction contained 6 bases not matched to a gene. The CDR3 loop spans 16 amino acids. Germline V lookup: CDR1 SGHRS, CDR2 YFSETQ. CDR3 nucleotides: TGCGCCAGCAGCTGGGGACAGGGGGGCACAAACACTGAAGCTTTCTTT. It translates to CASSWGQGGTNTEAFF.

The V and J genes are TRBV27 and TRBJ2-7; no firm D call. Trimming cost V 8 bases and J 6 bases, with 8 bases left between them. This CDR3 is 10 amino acids long. Germline V gene data show CDR1 as MNHEY and CDR2 as SMNVEV (reference sequence). The CDR3 DNA reads as TGTGCCAGCTTTGAGTCCGAGCAGTACGTC. Its translation: CASFESEQYV.

V and J are TRBV9 and TRBJ1-2, with 8 nucleotides matching TRBD1. This CDR3 region has 15 residues. The junction had 7 bases not matched to a gene; V was cut back by 4 bases and J by 2 bases. Germline-derived CDR1 and CDR2 are SGDLS and YYNGEE. The CDR3 region is CASSTSGGGNYGYTF. For the CDR3, the DNA is TGTGCCAGCAGCACCTCAGGGGGCGGCAACTATGGCTACACCTTC.

As concerns this clone: The sample has other DNA sequences that encode this CDR3 too. The chain links TRBV5-1 to TRBJ2-7; 7 nucleotides line up with TRBD1. The CDR3 extends over 15 amino acids. Germline lookup yields CDR1 SGHRS and CDR2 YFSETQ. V was clipped by 4 bases and J by 0 bases; unmatched bases: 7. The CDR3 region has the DNA TGCGCCAGCAGCCTCGGACAGGCCAACTCCTACGAGCAGTACTTC. Protein sequence: CASSLGQANSYEQYF. The complete variable domain, with remaining parts taken from reference TRBV5-1 and TRBJ2-7, reads KAGVTQTPRYLIKTRGQQVTLSCSPISGHRSVSWYQQTPGQGLQFLFEYFSETQRNKGNFPGRFSGRQFSNSRSEMNVSTLELGDSALYLCASSLGQANSYEQYFGPGTRLTVT.

Remarks on this clone: Other DNA sequences in this sample translate to the same CDR3. The gene calls are TRBV2 and TRBJ2-3; 12 bases map to TRBD2. This CDR3 comprises 16 residues. The germline CDR1 and CDR2 sequences are SNHLY and FYNNEI. V gave up 4 bases and J gave up 2 bases; unmatched junction bases: 4. CDR3 in amino acids: CASSGLAGGFTDTQYF. The CDR3 DNA reads as TGTGCCAGCAGTGGCCTAGCGGGGGGGTTCACAGATACGCAGTATTTT.

The rearrangement uses TRBV11-2 and TRBJ2-1, with 12 bases aligning to TRBD1. V lost 2 bases, J lost 9 bases, and 8 bases stayed unmatched. CDR1 and CDR2 (germline): SGHAT, FQNNGV. This CDR3 is 16 amino acids long. CDR3 bases: TGTGCCAGCAGCTTATATGGGACAGGGGGCTTAGGTGAGCAGTTCTTC. Protein sequence: CASSLYGTGGLGEQFF.

The chain has TRBV5-5 and TRBJ2-5; no clear D. Per the germline V gene, CDR1 is SGHKS and CDR2 is YYEKEE (reference sequence). The CDR3 contains 13 residues. V lost 1 base to trimming and J lost 4 bases, with 8 bases between them. CDR3 sequence: CASSLYGGETQYF. The CDR3 region has the DNA TGTGCCAGCAGCTTGTACGGCGGAGAGACCCAGTACTTC. The whole variable domain, filled in from reference TRBV5-5 and TRBJ2-5, reads DAGVTQSPTHLIKTRGQQVTLRCSPISGHKSVSWYQQVLGQGPQFIFQYYEKEERGRGNFPDRFSARQFPNYSSELNVNALLLGDSALYLCASSLYGGETQYFGPGTRLLVL.

This sequence joins TRBV6-5 and TRBJ1-1; D may be TRBD1 (5 bases). CDR3 length: 14 residues. V was trimmed by 5 bases and J by 0 bases, leaving 10 bases between them. Germline V gene data show CDR1 as MNHEY and CDR2 as SVGAGI. CDR3 sequence: CASSHRLLNTEAFF. The CDR3 DNA is TGTGCCAGCAGTCACAGGCTCTTGAACACTGAAGCTTTCTTT.

The genes are TRBV3-1 (or the pseudogene TRBV3-2) and TRBJ2-3; 7 bases are shared with TRBD2. This CDR3 has 15 amino acids. Losses at the gene ends were 4 bases for V and 3 bases for J; bases not matched to a gene: 7. From germline, CDR1 is LGHDT and CDR2 YNNKEL (reference sequence). The CDR3, as DNA: TGTGCCAGCAGCCGATCGGGGGGAGTAACAGATACGCAGTATTTT. It specifies CASSRSGGVTDTQYF.

This clone turned up a few times. The V gene is TRBV15, the J gene TRBJ1-5, with 12 positions matching TRBD1. The CDR3 runs to 17 residues. V trimming: 6 bases; J trimming: 7 bases; junction bases outside the gene matches: 13. Per the germline V gene, CDR1 is LNHNV and CDR2 is YYDKDF (reference sequence). The chain's CDR3 is CATRNDRDRGPRQPQHF. The CDR3 DNA sequence: TGTGCCACCAGAAATGACCGGGACAGGGGGCCACGGCAGCCCCAGCATTTT.

The chain uses TRBV5-1 and TRBJ1-1, with 9 bases matching TRBD1. J lost 3 bases, V lost 2 bases, and 5 bases had no gene match. This CDR3 is 15 amino acids long. The germline gives CDR1 SGHRS, CDR2 YFSETQ. The CDR3 region has the DNA TGCGCCAGCAGCTTACAACAGGGGGCCTACACTGAAGCTTTCTTT. Translation gives CASSLQQGAYTEAFF.

The V gene is TRBV19, the J gene TRBJ1-5; TRBD1 aligns across 9 bases. In germline, CDR1 is LNHDA, CDR2 SQIVND (reference sequence). Trimming removed 6 bases from V and 2 bases from J; junction bases left unmatched: 5. The CDR3 contains 15 residues. The CDR3 is CASSDTGGGNQPQHF. The CDR3, as DNA: TGTGCCAGTAGCGACACAGGGGGCGGCAATCAGCCCCAGCATTTT.